This T cell receptor (beta chain) was obtained from a study of cytomegalovirus exposure and HLA in healthy donors. Of note for this clone: Antigen specificity is unknown.

Findings of the study overall: Rare TCR sequences predominated, though certain public TCRs were found in many donors. The study listed 150 to 200 cytomegalovirus-associated TCR beta chains. It was only CMV serostatus that was available as immune exposure information. By a later analysis, the bulk of CMV-associated TCR beta chains appeared HLA-restricted.

A multiplex PCR was run with 60 Vbeta primers and 13 Jbeta primers. TCRdb's table, derived via immunoSEQ multiplex PCR, lists solely in-frame clones and lacks some. The data hold 95,000 to 150,000 clones, with more than 60% observed a single time. The sequenced material came from PBMCs. The receptor comes from a woman aged 45 to 65 in good health and CMV-seropositive.

The CDR3 loop reads CASSLTDSNEKLFF. CDR3 bases: TGCGCCAGCAGCCTGACAGATTCTAATGAAAAACTGTTTTTT. V is TRBV5-1 and J is TRBJ1-4, with D maybe TRBD1 (5 bases). Germline CDR1 SGHRS, CDR2 YFSETQ. The germline V and J ends were trimmed by 4 bases and 3 bases, with 10 bases remaining between them. This CDR3 has 14 amino acids.